This TCR beta chain was sequenced for a study of PD-L1 blockade in urothelial cancer. Study summary: Analyzed time points were 3 weeks (second dose) and 6 weeks after therapy began.

Assay used: immunoSEQ multiplex PCR; TCRdb lists only in-frame clones, some missing. The sample lists tens of thousands of clones, around 85% seen once, with roughly an eighth in the top ten. V shed 5 bases and J shed 7 bases, with 12 bases lying between them. This CDR3 has 12 amino acids. CDR1 WSHSY and CDR2 SAAADI come from the germline V gene. Time point given: pretreatment peripheral blood. The sequence derives from a man in his 60s with urothelial cancer. This sequence joins TRBV10-2 and TRBJ2-7; maybe TRBD2 (6 bases). The material was PBMCs, obtained around atezolizumab (anti-PD-L1) treatment. CDR3 loop: CASSYLGGEQYF. The CDR3 region has the DNA TGCGCCAGCAGTTACCTGGGAGGAGAGCAGTACTTC.